A selection of T cell receptor beta chains follows, all from one sample in a study of graft-versus-host responses after intestinal transplantation. The repertoire was sequenced with immunoSEQ multiplex PCR; TCRdb's copy has only in-frame clones and lacks some. Among 95,000 or so clones listed, 80% to 95% were seen once. This sample comprised PBMCs, obtained about 450 days after intestinal transplant. The receptors here all came from a human patient who received an intestinal transplant, so some T cells may come from the graft donor. Both conserved end residues are part of each CDR3. D genes are given only for firm matches. Expanded clones are given a class, and other clones once, few, many or no size at all.

>-|-|TRBJ2-3|TRBV27
CASSWGDTQYF
TGTGCCAGCAGTTGGGGAGATACGCAGTATTTT
>few|-|TRBJ2-7|TRBV19
CASSMMGADEQYF
TGTGCCAGTAGTATGATGGGCGCAGACGAGCAGTACTTC
>-|TRBD2|TRBJ2-1|TRBV7-2
CASSPRTSGGAGEQFF
TGTGCCAGCAGCCCCAGGACTAGCGGGGGGGCGGGTGAGCAGTTCTTC
>-|TRBD1|TRBJ2-1|TRBV4-1
CASSQPDRVGNEQFF
TGCGCCAGCAGCCAACCGGACAGGGTCGGCAATGAGCAGTTCTTC
>-|-|TRBJ2-1|TRBV29-1
CSVAFGGGQEQFF
TGCAGCGTTGCTTTTGGGGGGGGCCAGGAGCAGTTCTTC
>-|-|TRBJ2-7|TRBV9
CASSVDGGPYEQYF
TGTGCCAGCAGCGTAGATGGGGGCCCCTACGAGCAGTACTTC
>-|TRBD1|TRBJ2-5|TRBV5-1
CASSLGQQQETQYF
TGCGCCAGCAGCCTGGGACAGCAACAAGAGACCCAGTACTTC
>-|TRBD2|TRBJ2-1|TRBV7-2
CASSQGLAGYNEQFF
TGTGCCAGCAGCCAGGGGCTAGCGGGATACAATGAGCAGTTCTTC
>-|-|TRBJ2-3|TRBV6-1
CASSITDTQYF
TGTGCCAGCAGTATAACAGATACGCAGTATTTT
>-|-|TRBJ1-3|TRBV7-8
CASSLRGNTIYF
TGTGCCAGCAGCTTAAGAGGAAACACCATATATTTT
>-|-|TRBJ2-3|TRBV7-6
CASSPIRADTQYF
TGTGCCAGCAGCCCCATTCGGGCAGATACGCAGTATTTT
>-|TRBD1|TRBJ1-6|TRBV19
CASSMGQGGSPLHF
TGTGCCAGTAGTATGGGACAGGGAGGGTCACCCCTCCACTTT
>-|-|TRBJ1-5|TRBV14
CASSQGHSQPQHF
TGTGCCAGCAGCCAGGGGCACAGTCAGCCCCAGCATTTT
>-|-|TRBJ2-7|TRBV11-2
CASSFADGTYEQYF
TGTGCCAGCAGCTTTGCGGACGGTACCTACGAGCAGTACTTC
>-|TRBD1|TRBJ1-6|TRBV4-1
CASSQAGGGYSYNSPLHF
TGCGCCAGCAGCCAAGCAGGGGGGGGGTACTCCTATAATTCACCCCTCCACTTT
>-|TRBD1|TRBJ2-5|TRBV6-1
CASSEFGTGVPAQYF
TGTGCCAGCAGTGAATTCGGGACAGGCGTTCCGGCCCAGTACTTC
>-|TRBD1|TRBJ1-6|TRBV9
CASSLGQGDSPLHF
TGTGCCAGCAGCCTAGGACAGGGTGATTCACCCCTCCACTTT
>-|-|TRBJ2-5|TRBV18
CASSFQETQYF
TGTGCCAGCTCATTCCAAGAGACCCAGTACTTC
>-|-|TRBJ1-2|TRBV5-1
CASSPDSNYGYTF
TGCGCCAGCAGTCCCGACAGTAACTATGGCTACACCTTC
>-|-|TRBJ2-6|TRBV11-3
CASSFMVWGASLGANVLTF
TGTGCCAGCAGCTTTATGGTCTGGGGTGCTTCGCTAGGGGCCAACGTCCTGACTTTC
>-|-|TRBJ2-4|TRBV7-2
CASTSGVAKNIQYF
TGTGCCAGCACCTCCGGAGTAGCCAAAAACATTCAGTACTTC
>-|TRBD2|TRBJ2-5|TRBV19
CASSQGLAQETQYF
TGTGCCAGTAGTCAGGGACTAGCGCAAGAGACCCAGTACTTC
>-|TRBD1|TRBJ1-3|TRBV6-5
CASSYGTGGNTIYF
TGTGCCAGCAGTTACGGGACAGGGGGAAACACCATATATTTT
>-|-|TRBJ2-7|TRBV6-5
CATRGGYEQYF
TGTGCCACCCGAGGGGGCTACGAGCAGTACTTC
>-|-|TRBJ2-7|TRBV5-1
CASSPDGGGRSYEQYF
TGCGCCAGCAGCCCCGACGGCGGAGGGCGCTCCTACGAGCAGTACTTC
>once|-|TRBJ1-6|TRBV4-1
CASSQEATANSPLHF
TGCGCCAGCAGCCAAGAGGCTACGGCTAATTCACCCCTCCACTTT
>-|TRBD1|TRBJ1-1|TRBV19
CATSGGLTEAFF
TGTGCCACTTCAGGGGGACTCACTGAAGCTTTCTTT
>-|TRBD1|TRBJ2-7|TRBV19
CASSTVRDSYEQYF
TGTGCCAGTAGTACCGTCCGGGACAGCTACGAGCAGTACTTC
>-|-|TRBJ1-1|TRBV7-9
CASSLKGGLTEAFF
TGTGCCAGCAGCTTAAAGGGAGGGCTCACTGAAGCTTTCTTT
>-|-|TRBJ1-5|TRBV18
CASSAAWGPQHF
TGTGCCAGCTCAGCCGCTTGGGGGCCCCAGCATTTT
>-|TRBD1|TRBJ2-7|TRBV7-9
CASSRLGQASSYEQYF
TGTGCCAGCAGCCGATTGGGACAGGCGAGCTCCTACGAGCAGTACTTC
>-|-|TRBJ2-3|TRBV4-1
CASSQLKTNTDTQYF
TGCGCCAGCAGCCAACTCAAGACTAACACAGATACGCAGTATTTT
>-|TRBD1|TRBJ2-5|TRBV10-3
CAISEPDRGPETQYF
TGTGCCATCAGTGAACCTGACAGGGGGCCAGAGACCCAGTACTTC